Below, 11 T cell receptor beta chains from the same sample are listed, as sequenced in a study of breast tumors, draining lymph nodes, adjacent tissues. From the multiplex PCR reads, TCRdb called clonotypes with MiXCR, one entry per CDR3 protein. Of 200,000 to 250,000 distinct CDR3 sequences listed, approximately 36% are singletons. Axillary draining lymph nodes of breast cancer patients supplied the node samples. The specimen sequenced was axillary lymph node tissue. These receptors came from a female donor with breast cancer. Some clones in this sample may be carry-over from other donors' samples.

On this clonotype itself: A much bigger clone sits one base away, suggesting this may be a read error. No conserved phenylalanine or tryptophan ends this CDR3, so it is likely a read error. The chain recombines TRBV20-1 with TRBJ2-1; 7 nucleotides line up with TRBD2. Germline assignment: CDR1 DFQATT and CDR2 SNEGSKA (reference sequence). J gave up 9 bases and V 0 bases, and 11 bases lay outside the gene matches. The CDR3 is made up of 15 amino acids. The CDR3 coding sequence is TGCAGTGCTAGAGATCCAGGACTAGTCCCTTTTGAGCAGTTCCTC. Amino acid sequence: CSARDPGLVPFEQFL.

This clonotype has ten or more counts. V and J are TRBV24-1 and TRBJ2-1, with TRBD2 matching 12 bases. CDR3 length: 14 residues. The junction had 6 bases not matched to a gene; V was cut back by 8 bases and J by 8 bases. Germline CDR1 is KGHDR and CDR2 is SFDVKD. This chain's CDR3 is CATTSGRGRDEQFF. DNA for the CDR3: TGTGCCACCACTAGCGGGAGGGGTCGGGATGAGCAGTTCTTC.

This clonotype showed up many times. This sequence joins TRBV20-1 and TRBJ1-3, with 12 bases identical to TRBD1. Trimming at V came to 1 base and at J to 3 bases, leaving 4 bases not matched to a gene. The CDR3 covers 16 residues. Germline V gene lookup returns CDR1 DFQATT and CDR2 SNEGSKA (reference sequence). CDR3 DNA sequence: TGCAGTGCTAGAGGAGGGACAGGGGGCCGTGGAAACACCATATATTTT. This codes for CSARGGTGGRGNTIYF.

This clonotype was counted at least ten times. V gene TRBV9 combines with J gene TRBJ1-2; 10 positions match TRBD1. The CDR3 is 15 residues long. V shed 2 bases, J shed 4 bases, and the junction held 5 bases outside the gene matches. Germline CDR1 reads SGDLS; CDR2 reads YYNGEE. The CDR3 sequence: CASSVGQGVIYGYTF. As DNA, the CDR3 is TGTGCCAGCAGCGTCGGACAGGGGGTTATCTATGGCTACACCTTC. Complete variable domain (other parts from reference TRBV9 and TRBJ1-2): DSGVTQTPKHLITATGQRVTLRCSPRSGDLSVYWYQQSLDQGLQFLIQYYNGEERAKGNILERFSAQQFPDLHSELNLSSLELGDSALYFCASSVGQGVIYGYTFGSGTRLTVV.

Regarding this clonotype: It may be a read error: a sequence one base away is much more abundant. The chain has TRBV20-1 and TRBJ2-3; 10 positions match TRBD2. Germline-derived CDR1 and CDR2 are DFQATT and SNEGSKA (reference sequence). This CDR3 region has 14 residues. In DNA, the CDR3 is TGCAGTGCTACAAAGCGGGAGGGAACAGCTACGCAGTATTTT. Its translation: CSATKREGTATQYF.

This chain's CDR3 is CASSLAGGAVGNYGYTF. CDR3 bases: TGTGCCAGCAGCCTAGCGGGAGGGGCCGTTGGCAACTATGGCTACACCTTC. The chain has TRBV11-2 and TRBJ1-2, with D tentatively TRBD1 (5 bases). From germline, CDR1 is SGHAT and CDR2 FQNNGV. Trimming removed 5 bases from V and 2 bases from J, with 21 bases in between. The CDR3 spans 17 residues.

The table lists this clonotype with many counts. This rearrangement joins TRBV7-2 to TRBJ2-2; perhaps TRBD2 as D (6 bases). The CDR3 covers 12 residues. Trimming removed 7 bases from V and 7 bases from J, with 10 bases in between. The V gene's germline CDR1 is SGHTA and CDR2 FQGNSA. Here the CDR3 DNA reads TGTGCCAGCATCCCCGGGGGCGGGGAGCTGTTTTTT. It encodes CASIPGGGELFF.

Here the CDR3 reads CATSDLLLYRGSRYEQYF. In DNA, the CDR3 is TGTGCCACCAGTGATTTGCTCTTATATAGAGGGTCACGTTACGAGCAGTACTTC. The rearrangement uses TRBV24-1 and TRBJ2-7; maybe TRBD2 (5 bases). Trimming left V 0 bases short and J 4 bases short, with 21 bases between. Germline V gives CDR1 KGHDR, CDR2 SFDVKD. The CDR3 has 18 amino acids.

This clonotype has a handful of counts. V and J are TRBV6-2 or TRBV6-3 and TRBJ2-1; 9 positions agree with TRBD2. CDR3 length equals 16 residues. Germline CDR1 reads MNHEY; CDR2 reads SVGEGT. The ends lost 4 bases at V and 4 bases at J; junction bases unmatched: 8. The CDR3, as DNA: TGTGCCAGCAGTTCCTCTCGCGGGAGGGGGTACAATGAGCAGTTCTTC. Its protein is CASSSSRGRGYNEQFF.

Concerning this clonotype itself: The junction does not match germline at one end; this may be a read error. The CDR3 DNA reads TGTGCCAGCAGCCAAGGAAACAGCTTCAATGAGCAGTCCTTC. As protein: CASSQGNSFNEQSF. The chain links TRBV14 to TRBJ2-1; unclear D gene. Germline V lookup: CDR1 SGHDN, CDR2 FVKESK. The CDR3 runs to 14 residues. Complete variable domain (other parts from reference TRBV14 and TRBJ2-1): EAGVTQFPSHSVIEKGQTVTLRCDPISGHDNLYWYRRVMGKEIKFLLHFVKESKQDESGMPNNRFLAERTGGTYSTLKVQPAELEDSGVYFCASSQGNSFNEQSFGPGTRLTVL.

With respect to this clonotype: This clone may be a read error of a much larger clone one base away. The chain employs TRBV5-1 and TRBJ2-1; TRBD2 agrees at 9 bases. Germline V lookup: CDR1 SGHRS, CDR2 YFSETQ. This CDR3 is built from 16 residues. The CDR3 DNA reads as TGCGCCAGCAGCTTGGAGAGGCGGGGGGGCTACAATGAGCAGCTCTTC. Translated: CASSLERRGGYNEQLF.